This T cell receptor beta chain emerged from a study of blood T cell repertoires in COVID-19. Participants were aged roughly 18 to 90 years from around 26 US areas. TCRdb's table, derived via immunoSEQ multiplex PCR, lists solely in-frame clones and lacks some. This sample yields more than 400,000 clones, of which around 90% are seen a single time; under 0.75% belongs to the top ten. Germline V CDR1 and CDR2: MNHEY, SVGAGI. V shed 7 bases and J 3 bases; nucleotides not matched to a gene: 11. CDR3 length equals 15 residues. The chain has TRBV6-5 and TRBJ1-1; 7 positions agree with TRBD1. The sequence was obtained from a woman between 18 and 29 years old who had recovered from COVID-19. Sequenced input: PBMCs or T cells enriched from blood (not recorded which). The CDR3 sequence: CASTARGQGDTEAFF. In nucleotides, the CDR3 is TGTGCCAGCACTGCTCGGGGGCAGGGGGACACTGAAGCTTTCTTT.